Each of the 17 T cell receptor beta chains below was sequenced from the same sample in a study of regulatory T cells in long-lasting Graves disease. Investigators prepared the TCR beta libraries by applying iRepertoire HTBI primers and Arm-PCR of CDR3 regions. Each CDR3 protein gets one entry after TCRdb re-called the multiplex PCR reads with MiXCR. The sample gives 550,000 to 700,000 distinct CDR3 sequences, 16% of which show up once; about 12% is in the top ten. Time point meaning: newly diagnosed GD, antithyroid drugs for less than 3 months. Isolated PBMC RNA provided the starting material for the TCR library. The data also belong to a second study, concerning T cells in Graves' hyperthyroidism and ophthalmopathy.

The sequences come from peripheral blood mononuclear cells (PBMCs), collected at new diagnosis, from a patient treated with antithyroid drugs. These receptors were obtained from a man aged 18-30 years with Graves disease.

V gene TRBV6-2 or TRBV6-3 combines with J gene TRBJ2-1, with 7 bases aligning to TRBD2. V was pared by 7 bases and J by 7 bases, with 10 bases of the junction left unmatched. The CDR3 is 14 residues long. CDR1 is MNHEY and CDR2 is SVGEGT in the germline V gene. The CDR3 DNA is TGTGCCAGCACCCAATTTCGTAGCGGGAATGAGCAGTTCTTC. Its protein is CASTQFRSGNEQFF.

The CDR3 region is CASSLGVGRGWYEQYF. The CDR3 DNA follows: TGTGCCAGCAGCTTGGGGGTGGGACGAGGATGGTACGAGCAGTACTTC. The genes are TRBV5-5 and TRBJ2-7; D may be TRBD1 or TRBD2 (5 bases each). Per germline, CDR1 SGHKS and CDR2 YYEKEE (reference sequence). The germline V and J ends were trimmed by 0 bases and 4 bases, with 17 bases remaining between them. The CDR3 runs 16 residues.

The chain recombines TRBV30 with TRBJ2-2; no clear D. V lost 3 bases, J lost 1 base, and 9 bases lay in between. The CDR3 runs 14 residues. Germline CDR1 reads GTSNPN; CDR2 reads SVGIG (reference sequence). The CDR3 loop reads CAWRRQRNTGELFF. The DNA for the CDR3 is TGTGCCTGGAGGAGGCAGAGGAACACCGGGGAGCTGTTTTTT.

V usage is TRBV2 and J usage is TRBJ2-7; a possible D gene is TRBD1 (6 bases). There are 13 residues in the CDR3. Germline V CDR1 and CDR2: SNHLY, FYNNEI. V dropped 3 bases and J dropped 4 bases, with 10 bases sitting between them. CDR3 in amino acids: CASSDVQGYEQYF. The CDR3 coding sequence is TGTGCCAGCAGTGATGTACAGGGATACGAGCAGTACTTC. Full variable domain (rest looked up from reference TRBV2 and TRBJ2-7): EPEVTQTPSHQVTQMGQEVILRCVPISNHLYFYWYRQILGQKVEFLVSFYNNEISEKSEIFDDQFSVERPDGSNFTLKIRSTKLEDSAMYFCASSDVQGYEQYFGPGTRLTVT.

This clonotype occurred many times. This sequence joins TRBV18 and TRBJ1-1; D is unclear. V was trimmed by 2 bases and J by 3 bases, leaving 10 bases between them. The CDR3 is 14 residues long. Germline lookup yields CDR1 KGHSH and CDR2 LQKENI. The DNA for the CDR3 is TGTGCCAGCTCACCAGGACCTGGCGACACTGAAGCTTTCTTT. It codes for CASSPGPGDTEAFF.

Only a few counts were recorded for this clonotype. A much larger clone lies one base from this, so it may be a read error. The genes are TRBV2 and TRBJ1-4; D is uncertain. Trimming took 4 bases from V and 11 from J, leaving 14 bases between them. There are 13 residues in the CDR3. The germline gives CDR1 SNHLY, CDR2 FYNNEI. CDR3: CASSGNGLGKLFF. The CDR3 DNA reads as TGTGCCAGCAGTGGTAACGGTTTGGGGAAACTGTTTTTT.

This clonotype was seen only a few times. This chain connects TRBV3-1 to TRBJ1-5; tentatively, D is TRBD1 (6 bases). Germline-derived CDR1 and CDR2 are LGHDT and YNNKEL (reference sequence). The V and J ends lost 3 bases and 11 bases respectively, with 14 bases between them. This CDR3 is built from 13 residues. CDR3: CASSHAQGKSQHF. For the CDR3, the DNA is TGTGCCAGCAGCCATGCTCAGGGGAAGTCCCAGCATTTT.

This clonotype has just a few counts. The chain couples TRBV20-1 to TRBJ2-7, with 7 bases matching TRBD1. CDR3 size: 15 residues. Unmatched junction bases numbered 10, after V lost 3 bases and J lost 2 bases. CDR1 and CDR2 from the germline V gene are DFQATT and SNEGSKA (reference sequence). The CDR3 protein is CSARPIQGSPYEQYF. CDR3 coding DNA: TGCAGTGCTAGGCCCATACAGGGGTCCCCCTACGAGCAGTACTTC.

Turning to this clonotype: This may come from a read error, since a much larger clone is one base off. The chain carries TRBV30 and TRBJ1-2; D not certain. CDR3 length: 13 amino acids. Germline CDR1 reads GTSNPN; CDR2 reads SVGIG (reference sequence). V lost 5 bases and J lost 0, with 10 bases in between. The chain's CDR3 is CAWRRGSNYGYTF. The CDR3 bases are TGTGCCTGGCGTCGTGGATCTAACTATGGCTACACCTTC.

CDR3 sequence (DNA): TGTGCCAGTAGTCACGGACTAGCGGGAATCTCGGAGACCCAGTACTTC. This codes for CASSHGLAGISETQYF. The V and J genes are TRBV19 and TRBJ2-5, with 12 bases lining up with TRBD2. V lost 5 bases and J lost 5; bases outside the gene matches: 9. Germline loops: CDR1 LNHDA, CDR2 SQIVND (reference sequence). The length of the CDR3 is 16 residues.

V gene TRBV7-9 combines with J gene TRBJ2-1; no clear D. CDR1 and CDR2 (germline): SEHNR, FQNEAQ (reference sequence). Trimming removed 5 bases at V and 7 bases at J, with 9 bases between. The CDR3 has 12 amino acids. CDR3 region: CASSPTWNEQFF. CDR3 DNA: TGTGCCAGCAGCCCTACCTGGAATGAGCAGTTCTTC.

The chain uses TRBV3-1 and TRBJ2-1, with 7 nucleotides matching TRBD2. V lost 0 bases to trimming and J lost 11 bases; unmatched junction nucleotides: 7. The CDR3 sequence is 14 residues long. CDR1 is LGHDT, CDR2 YNNKEL, per germline (reference sequence). The CDR3 reads CASSQEEGLSQQFF. The CDR3 nucleotides read TGTGCCAGCAGCCAAGAAGAGGGACTATCGCAGCAGTTCTTC.

This clonotype was detected many times. The J gene is TRBJ1-5, the V gene TRBV28; TRBD1 matches at 7 bases. The germline CDR1 and CDR2 sequences are MDHEN and SYDVKM. V shed 5 bases, J shed 3 bases, and the junction held 7 bases outside the gene matches. The CDR3 contains 15 residues. CDR3 in amino acids: CASSIRQGTNQPQHF. The CDR3 bases are TGTGCCAGCAGTATCCGACAGGGAACCAATCAGCCCCAGCATTTT.

This clonotype was seen ten or more times. The V and J genes are TRBV29-1 and TRBJ2-1; 10 nucleotides agree with TRBD2. The CDR3 is made up of 16 amino acids. With V trimmed by 2 bases and J by 0 bases, 4 bases remained unmatched. Per germline, CDR1 SQVTM and CDR2 ANQGSEA. The CDR3, as DNA: TGCAGCGTTGAATTCTCTAGCGGGAGCTCCTACAATGAGCAGTTCTTC. Amino acids: CSVEFSSGSSYNEQFF.

V is TRBV7-6 and J is TRBJ2-2; no definite D call. Germline V gene data show CDR1 as SGHVS and CDR2 as FNYEAQ. The length of the CDR3 is 16 residues. V was shortened by 1 base and J by 5 bases, with 14 bases between the two germline ends. As DNA, the CDR3 is TGTGCCAGCAGCTTAGAGACGTGGGCCTCTACCGGGGAGCTGTTTTTT. It yields the protein CASSLETWASTGELFF.

This clonotype was counted at least ten times. The chain employs TRBV7-8 and TRBJ2-5; TRBD2 matches 7 bases. V shed 4 bases, J shed 5 bases, and the junction held 19 bases outside the gene matches. The CDR3 sequence is 18 residues long. Germline V gene sequence: CDR1 SGHVS, CDR2 FQNEAQ. As DNA, the CDR3 is TGTGCCAGCAGCTCTACGGAGGGCTCGCGGGAGAATAGGGAGACCCAGTACTTC. Translation: CASSSTEGSRENRETQYF.

This clonotype has a handful of counts. V gene TRBV18 combines with J gene TRBJ1-3; D is unclear. Germline V CDR1 and CDR2: KGHSH, LQKENI. The CDR3 is made up of 16 amino acids. V lost 3 bases, J lost 0 bases, and 12 bases lay in between. This chain's CDR3 is CASSPETPGSGNTIYF. DNA for the CDR3: TGTGCCAGCTCACCGGAGACACCTGGCTCTGGAAACACCATATATTTT.